Reported below is one T cell receptor beta chain. This sample is part of a study of cytomegalovirus exposure and HLA in healthy donors. Study-wide background: As released early, the data held 70 million to 95 million unique TCRs from HLA-typed donors.

Germline-derived CDR1 and CDR2 are SQVTM and ANQGSEA. The CDR3 runs 13 residues. V lost 7 bases, J lost 1 base, and 6 bases stayed unmatched. The PCR ran on 60 Vbeta and 13 Jbeta primers. TCRdb's table, derived via immunoSEQ multiplex PCR, lists solely in-frame clones and lacks some. The sample gives fewer than 140,000 clones, 65% to 80% of which show up once; around 2.8% is in the top ten. The chain is built from TRBV29-1 and TRBJ1-1; 7 nucleotides line up with TRBD1. Material: PBMCs. This sequence originates from a male donor in good health and CMV-seropositive. The CDR3 region has the DNA TGCAGCGCGCGGACAGGTGGGAACACTGAAGCTTTCTTT. Its protein is CSARTGGNTEAFF.